This T cell receptor beta chain appears in the sequencing data of a study of T cell responses to AZD1222 COVID-19 vaccine. The CDR3 is 16 amino acids. The V gene's germline CDR1 is SGHRS and CDR2 YFSETQ. The ends were cut back, 0 bases at V and 7 bases at J, with 16 bases in the middle. Study-level findings and limits: AZD1222 recipients seropositive at baseline numbered only six or seven. Spike-specific TCR breadth rose after two AZD1222 doses, and depth rose as well.

Sequenced by immunoSEQ multiplex PCR; TCRdb stores in-frame clones only, minus some. The sample holds over 100,000 clones, 88% seen once. Of note for this clone: Its target is unknown.

V is TRBV5-1 and J is TRBJ2-2; D could derive from TRBD1 or TRBD2 (6 bases each). The TCR was taken from an adult in good health. The sample consisted of peripheral blood, taken on day 0 of AZD1222 vaccination. The CDR3 spells CASSLVTQGAGGELFF. The CDR3 DNA sequence: TGCGCCAGCAGCTTGGTTACACAGGGAGCGGGCGGGGAGCTGTTTTTT.